Detailed here is one TCR beta chain. The antigen remains unidentified. Among the 110 or so subjects of the validation cohort, separate from the approximately 660-subject first cohort, were the donors. In germline, CDR1 is LNHDA, CDR2 SQIVND (reference sequence). The CDR3 contains 15 residues. V lost 3 bases and J 8 bases, leaving 16 bases between the germline ends. These data are taken from a study of cytomegalovirus exposure and HLA in healthy donors. General observations from the study: Whilst most TCR sequences proved rare, a subset of public TCRs occurred across many donors.

Libraries were prepared by immunoSEQ multiplex PCR; TCRdb keeps only in-frame clonotypes and omits some of them. The table includes 150,000 to 200,000 clones, roughly 88% detected once. The chain carries TRBV19 and TRBJ1-4; D uncertain. The origin of this receptor is a woman aged 30 to 39 in good health and CMV-seropositive. The sample consisted of PBMCs. CDR3 sequence reads: CASSIQKSPWEKLFF. The CDR3 DNA reads as TGTGCCAGTAGTATTCAGAAGTCCCCATGGGAAAAACTGTTTTTT.